This T cell receptor (beta chain) was recorded in a study of regulatory T cells in long-lasting Graves disease. Many counts were recorded for this clonotype. The antigen is unknown. Points from the study as a whole: Persistent patients had a count of shared public clonotypes (more than 2,500) that exceeded that of new patients (approximately 920).

Time point meaning: newly diagnosed GD, antithyroid drugs for less than 3 months. Preparation of the TCR library used RNA extracted from PBMCs. Under American Thyroid Association guidelines, Graves' disease was diagnosed. With iRepertoire HTBI primers and Arm-PCR of CDR3 regions, TCR beta libraries were built. One entry per CDR3 protein, called by TCRdb with MiXCR from the multiplex PCR reads. The sample includes roughly 500,000 distinct CDR3 sequences, approximately 13% seen only once; the top ten take 8.5% to 10%. The sample was also reused in another study, on T cells in Graves' hyperthyroidism and ophthalmopathy. As that study records: RT-PCR in the first round (using the HTBI primer set) targeted the TCR CDR3.

This sequence originates from a man aged 25 to 45 with Graves disease. The material sequenced was peripheral blood mononuclear cells (PBMCs), taken at new diagnosis, from a patient treated with antithyroid drugs.

Here the CDR3 reads CASGPSLSTDTQYF. The CDR3, as DNA: TGTGCCTCGGGACCTAGCTTGTCCACAGATACGCAGTATTTT. This chain links TRBV27 with TRBJ2-3, with D possibly being TRBD1 or TRBD2 (5 bases each). There are 14 residues in the CDR3. Germline loops: CDR1 MNHEY, CDR2 SMNVEV (reference sequence). V dropped 11 bases and J dropped 2 bases, with 17 bases sitting between them.